This T cell receptor (beta chain) originates from a study of T-cell reconstitution after alpha-beta-depleted transplantation in children. Using unique molecular identifiers, the investigators prepared the TCRbeta library. TCRdb ran MiXCR on the PCR reads and lists one entry per CDR3 protein. The table includes some 15,000 distinct CDR3 sequences, about 5% detected once. Germline CDR1 reads DFQATT; CDR2 reads SNEGSKA (reference sequence). This CDR3 contains 19 residues. V was clipped by 3 bases and J by 6 bases; unmatched bases: 24. Overall study findings and caveats: Some patients owed their high day-60 TCRbeta diversity to surviving recipient T cells and thymic progenitors. Alpha-beta T cells present about two months after transplant were reported to originate from several hundred expanded graft clones. T-cell numbers and diversity one year post-transplant derived largely from freshly generated T cells.

This clonotype was seen repeatedly, ten times or more. Its antigen is still unknown. The material sequenced was PBMCs, taken before TCRalphabeta/CD19-depleted stem cell transplant. The rearrangement links TRBV20-1 to TRBJ2-7, with 9 bases lining up with TRBD2. This clonotype was obtained from a boy between 10 and 17 years old with acute lymphoblastic leukemia, due to receive a stem cell transplant. CDR3 region: CSASGFDTVAGVIKSEQYF. The CDR3, as DNA: TGCAGTGCTAGTGGGTTCGATACGGTAGCGGGAGTAATAAAGAGCGAGCAGTACTTC.